This T cell receptor (beta chain) was profiled in a study of shared T cell receptors in the human thymus. Using immunoSEQ multiplex PCR, the repertoire was profiled, and TCRdb retains in-frame clones only, with some absent. The data show roughly 700,000 clones, with around nine tenths seen just once and around 0.01% held by the top ten. The CDR3 sequence is 15 residues long. Germline-derived CDR1 and CDR2 are MNHNS and SASEGT. V lost 3 bases to trimming and J lost 3 bases; unmatched junction nucleotides: 5. The same specimen was also included in a second study, on human thymus T cells.

The sample comprised thymocytes. The V gene is TRBV6-1, the J gene TRBJ1-5; 7 bases map to TRBD1. This sequence was found in a boy under two years old with a congenital heart defect. Here the CDR3 reads CASSERTGLNQPQHF. The CDR3 nucleotides read TGTGCCAGCAGTGAGAGGACAGGACTCAATCAGCCCCAGCATTTT.